Below, 16 T cell receptor beta chains from the same sample are listed, as sequenced in a study of CD8+ T cells in alopecia areata. RNA extraction was followed by reverse transcription into cDNA, which acted as the sequencing template. Some clones are missing from TCRdb's copy, which holds only in-frame ones; the method was immunoSEQ multiplex PCR. The table records 180,000 or so clones, about half of them present only once. Treatment described: oral pan-JAK inhibitor, 5-10 mg twice daily. Material: CD8+ T cells sorted from blood, obtained at week 52, from a patient treated with tofacitinib. The receptors originated from a human donor with alopecia areata.

The chain combines TRBV5-4 with TRBJ2-7; 8 positions agree with TRBD1. Germline assignment: CDR1 SGHNT and CDR2 YYREEE (reference sequence). The V gene end was trimmed by 0 bases and the J gene end by 4 bases; junction bases not matched to a gene: 6. The CDR3 extends over 15 amino acids. For the CDR3, the DNA is TGTGCCAGCAGCTTGGCAGGGGGCAGCGGGTACGAGCAGTACTTC. This translates into CASSLAGGSGYEQYF.

This chain joins TRBV9 and TRBJ2-2; D gene ambiguous. The length of the CDR3 is 13 residues. Per the germline V gene, CDR1 is SGDLS and CDR2 is YYNGEE. V lost 3 bases and J 2 bases, leaving 5 bases between the germline ends. DNA for the CDR3: TGTGCCAGCAGCGAACCTAACACCGGGGAGCTGTTTTTT. Protein: CASSEPNTGELFF. Full variable domain (remainder filled in from reference TRBV9 and TRBJ2-2): DSGVTQTPKHLITATGQRVTLRCSPRSGDLSVYWYQQSLDQGLQFLIQYYNGEERAKGNILERFSAQQFPDLHSELNLSSLELGDSALYFCASSEPNTGELFFGEGSRLTVL.

V is TRBV11-2 and J is TRBJ2-3, with 7 bases aligning to TRBD2. Looked up from germline, CDR1 is SGHAT and CDR2 is FQNNGV. Trimming removed 8 bases from V and 8 bases from J; junction bases left unmatched: 10. CDR3 length equals 13 residues. CDR3 residues: CASGRDYSATQYF. The CDR3 nucleotides are TGTGCCAGCGGCCGGGACTACAGTGCTACGCAGTATTTT.

The V call is TRBV7-2, the J call TRBJ2-1; TRBD2 matches at 10 bases. The germline V gene has CDR1 SGHTA and CDR2 FQGNSA. The V segment lost 5 bases and the J segment 6 bases; nucleotides outside the gene matches: 13. This CDR3 has 17 residues. CDR3 bases: TGTGCCAGCAGCCGCGTAGCGGGGGGCCGGAATTTCAATGAGCAGTTCTTC. Translation gives CASSRVAGGRNFNEQFF.

The rearrangement joins TRBV30 to TRBJ2-1, with a tentative D call TRBD1 (5 bases). V gave up 1 base and J gave up 5 bases, with 18 bases separating them. There are 16 residues in the CDR3. Per germline, CDR1 GTSNPN and CDR2 SVGIG (reference sequence). The CDR3 DNA is TGTGCCTGGAGTGGGGCAGGGAATAATGAAAACAATGAGCAGTTCTTC. Residues: CAWSGAGNNENNEQFF.

This clone turned up a few times. The chain couples TRBV19 to TRBJ2-1; D not resolved. The ends were cut back, 9 bases at V and 0 bases at J, with 12 bases in the middle. The germline V gene encodes CDR1 LNHDA and CDR2 SQIVND (reference sequence). The CDR3 totals 14 residues. CDR3 protein: CASAESSSYNEQFF. CDR3 nucleotides: TGTGCCAGCGCGGAGTCAAGCTCCTACAATGAGCAGTTCTTC.

CDR3 DNA: TGCGCCAGCCACAGCGGGGGGAGTTCCTACAATGAGCAGTTCTTC. Translation: CASHSGGSSYNEQFF. The J gene is TRBJ2-1, the V gene TRBV5-1, with 9 bases that match TRBD2. The CDR3 has 15 residues. With V trimmed by 7 bases and J by 1 base, 6 bases remained unmatched. Germline lookup yields CDR1 SGHRS and CDR2 YFSETQ.

The V call is TRBV5-6, the J call TRBJ2-2, with 7 bases aligning to TRBD2. V dropped 0 bases and J dropped 4; count of bases not matched to a gene: 0. Germline CDR1 SGHDT, CDR2 YYEEEE. The CDR3 loop spans 14 amino acids. CDR3 DNA: TGTGCCAGCAGCTTGGCTAGCGGCACCGGGGAGCTGTTTTTT. This codes for CASSLASGTGELFF.

This clone appeared a few times. The chain uses TRBV27 and TRBJ2-7; the D gene is possibly TRBD1 (6 bases). With 6 bases removed from V and 2 bases from J, the gap between germline ends came to 14 bases. Germline loops: CDR1 MNHEY, CDR2 SMNVEV (reference sequence). There are 14 residues in the CDR3. CDR3 residues: CASSPDRPTYEQYF. The CDR3 DNA reads as TGTGCCAGCAGCCCGGACAGACCGACCTACGAGCAGTACTTC.

V and J are TRBV29-1 and TRBJ2-7; D remains ambiguous. This CDR3 has 15 residues. The V gene lost 5 bases and the J gene lost 1 base, with 18 bases spanning the gap. The germline V gene has CDR1 SQVTM and CDR2 ANQGSEA. Written as DNA, the CDR3 is TGCAGCGTTCTTTTACTTGGACCCGGGTCCTACGAGCAGTACTTC. Amino acid sequence: CSVLLLGPGSYEQYF.

This chain links TRBV13 with TRBJ1-2; 8 bases are shared with TRBD1. This CDR3 spans 13 amino acids. The junction had 1 base not matched to a gene; V was cut back by 3 bases and J by 4 bases. Germline V gene lookup returns CDR1 PRHDT and CDR2 FYEKMQ (reference sequence). Here the CDR3 reads CASSFTGGYGYTF. In nucleotides, the CDR3 is TGTGCCAGCAGCTTTACAGGGGGCTATGGCTACACCTTC.

This clone was counted between two and nine times. This sequence joins TRBV7-2 and TRBJ2-1, with 11 bases aligning to TRBD2. The CDR3 is 15 amino acids. V shed 7 bases and J 5 bases; nucleotides not matched to a gene: 7. Per the germline V gene, CDR1 is SGHTA and CDR2 is FQGNSA. The CDR3 here is CASTLYSGGDNEQFF. Written as DNA, the CDR3 is TGTGCCAGCACCCTTTATAGCGGGGGGGACAATGAGCAGTTCTTC.

J is TRBJ1-1 and V is TRBV29-1; no reliable D call. The CDR3 totals 12 residues. V was clipped by 4 bases and J by 5 bases, with 11 bases between them. CDR1 and CDR2 (germline): SQVTM, ANQGSEA. As DNA, the CDR3 is TGCAGCGTTGGGTCACCCGGGACTGAAGCTTTCTTT. Its translation is CSVGSPGTEAFF.

V usage is TRBV6-5 and J usage is TRBJ2-1; possible D gene TRBD1, 5 bases. CDR1 and CDR2 (germline): MNHEY, SVGAGI. V lost 5 bases, J lost 4 bases, and 6 bases lay in between. The CDR3 runs to 12 residues. CDR3 sequence: CASSHRYNEQFF. CDR3 bases: TGTGCCAGCAGTCACAGGTACAATGAGCAGTTCTTC.

This chain uses TRBV2 with TRBJ2-2; 7 bases are shared with TRBD1. CDR3 length equals 12 residues. The V and J ends lost 11 bases and 4 bases, in that order; junction bases with no gene match: 4. Germline CDR1 reads SNHLY; CDR2 reads FYNNEI. CDR3 loop: CARGGGTGELFF. DNA of the CDR3: TGTGCCCGAGGGGGCGGCACCGGGGAGCTGTTTTTT.

This clone was recorded a few times. The chain is built from TRBV4-1 and TRBJ1-2, with 7 bases fitting TRBD1. Per the germline V gene, CDR1 is MGHRA and CDR2 is YSYEKL. This CDR3 is built from 12 residues. The trim removed 4 bases at V and 7 bases at J, leaving 3 bases unmatched. This CDR3 reads CASSRSGGGYTF. For the CDR3, the DNA is TGCGCCAGCAGCCGATCAGGGGGTGGCTACACCTTC.